This TCR beta chain was sequenced during a study of technical replicates of blood from a few donors. The CDR3 has 16 residues. J was trimmed by 2 bases and V by 5 bases; bases with no gene match: 9. The germline CDR1 and CDR2 sequences are SEHNR and FQNEAQ (reference sequence). The table came from immunoSEQ multiplex PCR; TCRdb's copy has only in-frame clones and leaves some out. The sample has roughly 60,000 clones; approximately 87% are singletons. This clone was detected once. Specimen: PBMCs. This sequence joins TRBV7-9 and TRBJ2-1, with 7 positions matching TRBD1. The clonotype originates from a human donor in good health. Some clones in this sample may be carry-over from other donors' samples. This chain's CDR3 is CASSQRQGATYNEQFF. CDR3 nucleotide sequence: TGTGCCAGCAGCCAAAGACAGGGAGCAACCTACAATGAGCAGTTCTTC.